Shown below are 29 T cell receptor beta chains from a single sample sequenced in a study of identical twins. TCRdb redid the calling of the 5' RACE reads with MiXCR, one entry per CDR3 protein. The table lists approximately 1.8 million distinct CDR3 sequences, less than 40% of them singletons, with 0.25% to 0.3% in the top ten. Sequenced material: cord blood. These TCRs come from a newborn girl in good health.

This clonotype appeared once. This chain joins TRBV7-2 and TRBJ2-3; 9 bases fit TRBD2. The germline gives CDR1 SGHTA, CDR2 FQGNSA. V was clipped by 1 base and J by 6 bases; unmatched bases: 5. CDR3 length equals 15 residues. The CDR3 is CASSLGGRARDTQYF. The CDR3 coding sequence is TGTGCCAGCAGCTTAGGCGGGAGGGCCCGGGATACGCAGTATTTT.

CDR3 sequence reads: CAISVTGVPSYEQYF. CDR3 sequence (DNA): TGTGCCATCAGTGTAACAGGGGTCCCTTCCTACGAGCAGTACTTC. V usage is TRBV10-3 and J usage is TRBJ2-7; the match to TRBD1 covers 7 bases. This CDR3 comprises 15 residues. With 4 bases clipped from V and 1 base from J, the junction kept 7 bases outside the gene matches. Germline CDR1 and CDR2: ENHRY and SYGVKD.

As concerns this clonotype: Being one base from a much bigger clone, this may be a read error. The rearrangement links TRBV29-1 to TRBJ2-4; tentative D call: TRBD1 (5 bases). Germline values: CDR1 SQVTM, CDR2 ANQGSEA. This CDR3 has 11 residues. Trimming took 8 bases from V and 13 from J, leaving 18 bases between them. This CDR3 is CSLGQNNEQYF. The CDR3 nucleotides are TGCAGCCTGGGGCAGAACAATGAGCAGTACTTC.

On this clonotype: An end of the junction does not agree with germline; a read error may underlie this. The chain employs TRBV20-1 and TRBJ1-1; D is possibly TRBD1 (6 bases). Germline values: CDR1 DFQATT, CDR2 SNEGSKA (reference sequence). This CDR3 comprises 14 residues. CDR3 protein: CSARGGRGVTVAFF. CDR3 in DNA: TGCAGTGCTAGAGGGGGCAGGGGAGTCACTGTAGCTTTCTTT.

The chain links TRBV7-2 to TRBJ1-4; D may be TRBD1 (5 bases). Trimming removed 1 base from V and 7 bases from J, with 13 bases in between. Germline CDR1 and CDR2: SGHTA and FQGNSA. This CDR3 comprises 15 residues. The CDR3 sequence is CASSLGQSGSEKLFF. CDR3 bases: TGTGCCAGCAGCTTAGGACAGTCAGGCAGTGAAAAACTGTTTTTT. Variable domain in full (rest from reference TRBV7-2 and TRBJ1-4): GAGVSQSPSNKVTEKGKDVELRCDPISGHTALYWYRQSLGQGLEFLIYFQGNSAPDKSGLPSDRFSAERTGGSVSTLTIQRTQQEDSAVYLCASSLGQSGSEKLFFGSGTQLSVL.

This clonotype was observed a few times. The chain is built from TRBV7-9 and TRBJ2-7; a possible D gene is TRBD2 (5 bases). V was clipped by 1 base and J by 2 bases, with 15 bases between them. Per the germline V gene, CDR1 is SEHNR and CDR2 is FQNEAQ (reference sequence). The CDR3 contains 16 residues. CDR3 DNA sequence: TGTGCCAGCAGCTTAGTATTGTCGGGATACGCCTACGAGCAGTACTTC. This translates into CASSLVLSGYAYEQYF. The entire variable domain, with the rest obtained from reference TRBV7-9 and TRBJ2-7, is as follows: DTGVSQNPRHKITKRGQNVTFRCDPISEHNRLYWYRQTLGQGPEFLTYFQNEAQLEKSRLLSDRFSAERPKGSFSTLEIQRTEQGDSAMYLCASSLVLSGYAYEQYFGPGTRLTVT.

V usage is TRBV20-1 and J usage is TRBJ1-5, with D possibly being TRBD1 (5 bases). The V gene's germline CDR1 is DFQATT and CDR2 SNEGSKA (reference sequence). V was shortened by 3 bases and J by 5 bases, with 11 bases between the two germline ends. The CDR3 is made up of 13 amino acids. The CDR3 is CSASEGLHQPQHF. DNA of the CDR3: TGCAGTGCTAGTGAGGGGCTACATCAGCCCCAGCATTTT.

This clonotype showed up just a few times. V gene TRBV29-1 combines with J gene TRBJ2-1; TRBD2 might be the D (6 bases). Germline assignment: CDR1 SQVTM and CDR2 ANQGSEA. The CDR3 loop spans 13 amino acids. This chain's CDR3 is CTASGRSSKGQFF. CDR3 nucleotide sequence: TGCACCGCGTCCGGGAGAAGCAGCAAGGGGCAGTTCTTC.

The CDR3 sequence is CASSFRVPPQETQYF. The CDR3 DNA sequence: TGTGCCAGCAGCTTTCGAGTACCTCCCCAAGAGACCCAGTACTTC. The rearrangement uses TRBV5-6 and TRBJ2-5; no clear D. This CDR3 contains 15 residues. The ends were cut back, 2 bases at V and 1 base at J, with 12 bases in the middle. Germline CDR1 SGHDT, CDR2 YYEEEE.

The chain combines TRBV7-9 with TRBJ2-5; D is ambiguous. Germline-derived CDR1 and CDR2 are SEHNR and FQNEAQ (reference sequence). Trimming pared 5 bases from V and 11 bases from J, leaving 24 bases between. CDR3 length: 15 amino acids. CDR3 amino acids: CASSLFEYEYNEQYF. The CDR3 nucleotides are TGTGCCAGCAGCCTATTCGAGTACGAGTACAATGAGCAGTACTTC.

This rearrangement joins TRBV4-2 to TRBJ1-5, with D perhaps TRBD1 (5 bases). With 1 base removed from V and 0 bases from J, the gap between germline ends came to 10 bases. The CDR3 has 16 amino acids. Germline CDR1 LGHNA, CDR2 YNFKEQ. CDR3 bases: TGTGCCAGCAGCCAAGGTGGGGACGGTAGCAATCAGCCCCAGCATTTT. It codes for CASSQGGDGSNQPQHF.

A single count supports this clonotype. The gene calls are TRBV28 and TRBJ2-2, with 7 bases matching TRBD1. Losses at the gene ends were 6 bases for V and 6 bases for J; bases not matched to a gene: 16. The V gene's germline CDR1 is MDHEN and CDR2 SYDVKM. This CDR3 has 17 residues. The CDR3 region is CASSALPRDRPPGELFF. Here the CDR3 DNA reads TGTGCCAGCAGCGCCCTGCCCCGGGACAGACCTCCCGGGGAGCTGTTTTTT.

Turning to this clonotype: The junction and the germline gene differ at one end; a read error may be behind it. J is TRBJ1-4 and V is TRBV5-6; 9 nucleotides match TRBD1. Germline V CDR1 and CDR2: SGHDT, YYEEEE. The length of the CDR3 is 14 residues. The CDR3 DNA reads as TGTGCCGGCAGCTTTGGGACAGGGCTTGAAAAACTGTTTTTT. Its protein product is CAGSFGTGLEKLFF.

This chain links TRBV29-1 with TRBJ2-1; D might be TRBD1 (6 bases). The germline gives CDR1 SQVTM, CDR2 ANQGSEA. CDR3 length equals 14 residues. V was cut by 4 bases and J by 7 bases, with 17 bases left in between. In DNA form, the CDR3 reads TGCAGCGTTGTGGCCAGGGGAACTAATAATGAGCAGTTCTTC. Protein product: CSVVARGTNNEQFF.

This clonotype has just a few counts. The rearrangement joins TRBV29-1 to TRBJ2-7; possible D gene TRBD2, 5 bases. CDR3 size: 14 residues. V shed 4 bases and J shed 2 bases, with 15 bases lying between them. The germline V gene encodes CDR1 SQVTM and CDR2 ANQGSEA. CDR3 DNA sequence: TGCAGCGTTGCACCTCCGGGTAGCGCCTACGAGCAGTACTTC. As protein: CSVAPPGSAYEQYF.

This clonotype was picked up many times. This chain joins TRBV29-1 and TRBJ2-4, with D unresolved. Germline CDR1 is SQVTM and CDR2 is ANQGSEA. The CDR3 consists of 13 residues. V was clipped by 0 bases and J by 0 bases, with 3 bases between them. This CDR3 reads CSVEELAKNIQYF. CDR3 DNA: TGCAGCGTTGAAGAGTTAGCCAAAAACATTCAGTACTTC. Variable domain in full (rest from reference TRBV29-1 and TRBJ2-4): SAVISQKPSRDICQRGTSLTIQCQVDSQVTMMFWYRQQPGQSLTLIATANQGSEATYESGFVIDKFPISRPNLTFSTLTVSNMSPEDSSIYLCSVEELAKNIQYFGAGTRLSVL.

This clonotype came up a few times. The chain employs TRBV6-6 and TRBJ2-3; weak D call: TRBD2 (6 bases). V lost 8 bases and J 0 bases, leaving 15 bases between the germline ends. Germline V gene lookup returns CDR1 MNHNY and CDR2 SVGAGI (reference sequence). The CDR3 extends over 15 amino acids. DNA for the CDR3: TGTGCCAGCCGGGACTCCCCAGTCAGCACAGATACGCAGTATTTT. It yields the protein CASRDSPVSTDTQYF.

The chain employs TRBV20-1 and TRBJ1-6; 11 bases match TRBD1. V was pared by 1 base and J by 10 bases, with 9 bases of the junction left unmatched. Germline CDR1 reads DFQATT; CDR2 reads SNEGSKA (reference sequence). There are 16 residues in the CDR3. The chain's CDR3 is CSARGTGGPMRSPLHF. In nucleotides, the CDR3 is TGCAGTGCTAGAGGGACAGGGGGCCCCATGAGGTCACCCCTCCACTTT.

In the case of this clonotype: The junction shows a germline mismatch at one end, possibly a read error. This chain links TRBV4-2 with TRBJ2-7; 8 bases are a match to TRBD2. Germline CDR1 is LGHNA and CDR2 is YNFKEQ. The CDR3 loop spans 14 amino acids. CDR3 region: CANSQLSGSYEQYF. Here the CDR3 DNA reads TGTGCCAACAGCCAATTAAGCGGGAGTTACGAGCAGTACTTC.

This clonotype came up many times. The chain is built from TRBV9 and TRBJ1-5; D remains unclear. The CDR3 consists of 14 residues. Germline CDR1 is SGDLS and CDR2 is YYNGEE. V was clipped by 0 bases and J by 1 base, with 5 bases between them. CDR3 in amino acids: CASSVGGSNQPQHF. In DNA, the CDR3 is TGTGCCAGCAGCGTAGGGGGAAGCAATCAGCCCCAGCATTTT.

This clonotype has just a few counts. The CDR3: CASSPHRTGVFYEQYF. The CDR3 nucleotides are TGTGCCAGCAGTCCTCATCGGACAGGGGTATTCTACGAGCAGTACTTC. The chain uses TRBV27 and TRBJ2-7, with 9 bases that match TRBD1. With 5 bases clipped from V and 3 bases from J, the junction kept 11 bases outside the gene matches. This CDR3 is 16 amino acids long. The germline V gene encodes CDR1 MNHEY and CDR2 SMNVEV (reference sequence).

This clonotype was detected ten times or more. CDR3 region: CASSPRDSWQETQYF. The CDR3 region has the DNA TGTGCCAGCAGTCCGCGGGACAGTTGGCAAGAGACCCAGTACTTC. This rearrangement joins TRBV28 to TRBJ2-5; D may be TRBD1 (7 bases). CDR3 length: 15 residues. Trimming shortened V by 5 bases and J by 2 bases, and 15 bases separated the two germline ends. Per the germline V gene, CDR1 is MDHEN and CDR2 is SYDVKM.

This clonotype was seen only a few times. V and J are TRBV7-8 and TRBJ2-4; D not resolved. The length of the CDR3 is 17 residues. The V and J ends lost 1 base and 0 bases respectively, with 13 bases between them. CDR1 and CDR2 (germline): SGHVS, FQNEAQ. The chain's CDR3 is CASSLVSGFVAKNIQYF. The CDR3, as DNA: TGTGCCAGCAGCTTAGTATCCGGATTCGTAGCCAAAAACATTCAGTACTTC.

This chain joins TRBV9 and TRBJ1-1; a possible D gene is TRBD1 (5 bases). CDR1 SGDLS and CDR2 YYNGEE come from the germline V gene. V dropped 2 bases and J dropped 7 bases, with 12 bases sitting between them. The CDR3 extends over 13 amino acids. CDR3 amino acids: CASSVGSGIEAFF. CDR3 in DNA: TGTGCCAGCAGCGTGGGGTCAGGGATTGAAGCTTTCTTT.

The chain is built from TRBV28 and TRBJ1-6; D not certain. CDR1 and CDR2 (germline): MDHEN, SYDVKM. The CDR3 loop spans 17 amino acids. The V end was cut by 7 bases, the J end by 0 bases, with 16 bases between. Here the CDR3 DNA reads TGTGCCAGCACCCCCGCCCCCTTTAGCTCCTATAATTCACCCCTCCACTTT. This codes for CASTPAPFSSYNSPLHF.

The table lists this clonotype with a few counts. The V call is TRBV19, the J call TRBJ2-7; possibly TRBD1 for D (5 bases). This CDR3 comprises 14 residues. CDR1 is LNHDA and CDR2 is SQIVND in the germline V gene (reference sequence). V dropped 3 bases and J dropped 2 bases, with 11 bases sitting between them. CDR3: CASSIGDSPYEQYF. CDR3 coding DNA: TGTGCCAGTAGTATCGGCGACAGCCCCTACGAGCAGTACTTC. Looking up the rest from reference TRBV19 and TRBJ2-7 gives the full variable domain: DGGITQSPKYLFRKEGQNVTLSCEQNLNHDAMYWYRQDPGQGLRLIYYSQIVNDFQKGDIAEGYSVSREKKESFPLTVTSAQKNPTAFYLCASSIGDSPYEQYFGPGTRLTVT.

The CDR3 is CASSPIGTSTDTQYF. The CDR3 DNA sequence: TGTGCCAGCTCACCAATAGGGACTAGCACAGATACGCAGTATTTT. J is TRBJ2-3 and V is TRBV18, with a weak D call TRBD2 (6 bases). The length of the CDR3 is 15 residues. V was clipped by 2 bases and J by 0 bases, with 9 bases between them. Per germline, CDR1 KGHSH and CDR2 LQKENI.

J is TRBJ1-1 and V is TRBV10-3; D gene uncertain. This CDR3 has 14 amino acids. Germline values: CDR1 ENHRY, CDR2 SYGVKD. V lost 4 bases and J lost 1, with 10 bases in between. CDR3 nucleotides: TGTGCCATCAGTGGCGGACTGGGGAACACTGAAGCTTTCTTT. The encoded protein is CAISGGLGNTEAFF.

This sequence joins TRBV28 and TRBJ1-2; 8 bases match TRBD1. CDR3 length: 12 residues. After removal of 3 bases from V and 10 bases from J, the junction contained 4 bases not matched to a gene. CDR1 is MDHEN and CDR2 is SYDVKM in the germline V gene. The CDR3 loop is CASSFRGRVYTF. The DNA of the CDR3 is TGTGCCAGCAGTTTCAGGGGGCGCGTCTACACCTTC.